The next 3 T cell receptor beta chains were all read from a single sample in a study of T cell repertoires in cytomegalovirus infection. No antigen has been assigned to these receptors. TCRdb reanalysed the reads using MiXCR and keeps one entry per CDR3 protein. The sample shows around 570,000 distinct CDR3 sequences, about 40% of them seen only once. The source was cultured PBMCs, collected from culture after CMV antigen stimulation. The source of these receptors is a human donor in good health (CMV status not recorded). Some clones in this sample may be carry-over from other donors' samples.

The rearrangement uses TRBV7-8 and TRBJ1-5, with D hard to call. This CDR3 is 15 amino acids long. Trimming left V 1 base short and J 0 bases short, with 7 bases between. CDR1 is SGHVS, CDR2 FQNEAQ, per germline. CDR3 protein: CASSLVFNSNQPQHF. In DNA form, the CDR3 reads TGTGCCAGCAGCTTAGTCTTCAATAGCAATCAGCCCCAGCATTTT.

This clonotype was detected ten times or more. For the CDR3, the DNA is TGTGCCAGCAGCTTAGGGGTGGGGCAGGGCGAAAACACCATATATTTT. It translates to CASSLGVGQGENTIYF. V gene TRBV7-2 combines with J gene TRBJ1-3; D may be TRBD1 (5 bases). The CDR3 is 16 residues long. In germline, CDR1 is SGHTA, CDR2 FQGNSA. The ends were cut back, 1 base at V and 6 bases at J, with 16 bases in the middle.

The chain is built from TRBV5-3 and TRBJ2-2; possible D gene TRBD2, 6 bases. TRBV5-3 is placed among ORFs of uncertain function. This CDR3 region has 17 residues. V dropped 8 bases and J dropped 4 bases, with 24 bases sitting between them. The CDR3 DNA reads TGTGCCAGCAGCCCCCTCGGGGGTAGCGATCCCACCGGGGAGCTGTTTTTT. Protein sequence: CASSPLGGSDPTGELFF.